The sequence of this TCR beta chain was determined in a study of T cell responses to AZD1222 COVID-19 vaccine. This table comes from immunoSEQ multiplex PCR, and its TCRdb copy is limited to in-frame clones, with some not included. The table shows 75,000 to 90,000 clones, with 70% to 85% occurring only once. The ends were cut back, 4 bases at V and 0 bases at J, with 16 bases in the middle. The CDR3 length is 18 residues. Looked up from germline, CDR1 is LGHNA and CDR2 is YSLEER. Notes on the study in general: Donors, mostly white British, included more females; clonal diversity was possibly underestimated.

Concerning this clone: Its antigen is unidentified.

The chain is built from TRBV4-3 and TRBJ2-6, with D possibly matching TRBD1 (5 bases). This clonotype originated in an adult in good health. The sample was peripheral blood, taken on day 0 of AZD1222 vaccination. The chain's CDR3 is CASSRGQTLSSGANVLTF. The CDR3 DNA follows: TGCGCCAGCAGCCGCGGACAAACCTTAAGCTCTGGGGCCAACGTCCTGACTTTC.